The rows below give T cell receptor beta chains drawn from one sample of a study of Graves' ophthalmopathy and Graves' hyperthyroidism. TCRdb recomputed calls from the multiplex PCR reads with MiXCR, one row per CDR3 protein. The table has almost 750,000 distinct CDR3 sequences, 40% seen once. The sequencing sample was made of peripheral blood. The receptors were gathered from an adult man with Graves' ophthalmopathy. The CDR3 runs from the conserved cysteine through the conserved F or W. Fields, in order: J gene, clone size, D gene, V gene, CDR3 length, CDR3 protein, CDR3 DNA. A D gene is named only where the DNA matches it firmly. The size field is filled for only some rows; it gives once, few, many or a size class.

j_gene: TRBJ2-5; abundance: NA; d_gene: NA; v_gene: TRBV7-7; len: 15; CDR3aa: CASSLASRDQETQYF; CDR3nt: TGTGCTAGCAGCTTAGCGAGCCGGGACCAAGAGACCCAGTACTTC
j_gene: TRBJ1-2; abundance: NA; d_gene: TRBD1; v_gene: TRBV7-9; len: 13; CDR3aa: CASSVTGTSGYTF; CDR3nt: TGTGCCAGCAGCGTGACAGGGACCAGTGGCTACACCTTC
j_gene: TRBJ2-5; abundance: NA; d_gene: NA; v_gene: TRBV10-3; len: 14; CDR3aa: CAISPRGVGETQYF; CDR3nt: TGTGCCATCAGTCCTCGAGGGGTCGGAGAGACCCAGTACTTC
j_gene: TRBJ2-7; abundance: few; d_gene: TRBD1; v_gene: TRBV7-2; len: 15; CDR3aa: CASSLTGTGNYEQYF; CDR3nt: TGTGCCAGCAGCTTAACCGGGACAGGCAACTACGAGCAGTACTTC
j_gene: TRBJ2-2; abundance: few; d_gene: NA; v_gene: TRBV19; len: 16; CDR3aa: CASTASHVRDTGELFF; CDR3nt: TGTGCCAGTACAGCGTCCCACGTAAGAGACACCGGGGAGCTGTTTTTT
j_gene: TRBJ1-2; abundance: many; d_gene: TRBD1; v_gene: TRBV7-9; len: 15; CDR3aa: CASSPRDRGVYGYTF; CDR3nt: TGTGCCAGCAGCCCCCGGGACAGGGGAGTCTATGGCTACACCTTC
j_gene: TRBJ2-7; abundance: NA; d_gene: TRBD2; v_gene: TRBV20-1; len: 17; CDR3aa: CSAPGQGSTSGSYEQYF; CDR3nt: TGCAGTGCTCCGGGACAGGGTTCGACTAGCGGGAGTTACGAGCAGTACTTC
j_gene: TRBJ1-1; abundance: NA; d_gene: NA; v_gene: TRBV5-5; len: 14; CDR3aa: CASSYGTPNTEAFF; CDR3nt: TGTGCCAGCAGCTACGGGACACCGAACACTGAAGCTTTCTTT
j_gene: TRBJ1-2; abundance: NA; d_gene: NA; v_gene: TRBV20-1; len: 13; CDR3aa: CSAHKDGQGGYTF; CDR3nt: TGCAGTGCTCACAAAGACGGTCAGGGTGGCTACACCTTC
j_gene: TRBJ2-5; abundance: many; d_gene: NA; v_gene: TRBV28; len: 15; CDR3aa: CASTSQTQGQETQYF; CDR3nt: TGTGCCAGCACATCACAGACACAGGGCCAAGAGACCCAGTACTTC
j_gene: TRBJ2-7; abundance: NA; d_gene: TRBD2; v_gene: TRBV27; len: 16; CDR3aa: CASSEIGLAGIYEQYF; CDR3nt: TGTGCCAGCAGCGAAATTGGACTAGCGGGAATTTACGAGCAGTACTTC
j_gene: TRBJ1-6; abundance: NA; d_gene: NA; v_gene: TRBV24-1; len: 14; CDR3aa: CATQISSYNSPLHF; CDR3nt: TGTGCTACCCAGATAAGCTCCTATAATTCACCCCTCCACTTT
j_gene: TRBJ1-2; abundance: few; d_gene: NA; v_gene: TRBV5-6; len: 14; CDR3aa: CASSPGGRTYGYTF; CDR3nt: TGTGCCAGCAGCCCGGGCGGCAGGACCTATGGCTACACCTTC
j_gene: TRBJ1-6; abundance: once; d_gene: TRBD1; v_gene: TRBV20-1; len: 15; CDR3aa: CSTGQGASYNSPLHF; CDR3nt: TGCAGTACCGGACAGGGTGCCTCCTATAATTCACCCCTCCACTTT
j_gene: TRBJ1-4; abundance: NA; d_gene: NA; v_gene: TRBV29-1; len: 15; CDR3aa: CSPRKGSAGNEKLFF; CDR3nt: TGCAGCCCTCGTAAGGGGTCAGCTGGAAATGAAAAACTGTTTTTT
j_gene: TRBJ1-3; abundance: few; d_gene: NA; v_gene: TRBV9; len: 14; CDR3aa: CASSVDFVVDTIYF; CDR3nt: TGTGCCAGCAGCGTAGATTTCGTTGTGGACACCATATATTTT
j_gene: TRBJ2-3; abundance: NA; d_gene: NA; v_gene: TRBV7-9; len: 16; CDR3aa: CASSSGLRFGTDTQYF; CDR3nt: TGTGCCAGCAGCTCGGGACTCCGATTTGGTACAGATACGCAGTATTTT
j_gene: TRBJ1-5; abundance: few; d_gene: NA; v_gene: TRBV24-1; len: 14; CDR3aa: CASSSPPREWPQHF; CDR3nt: TGTGCCAGCAGCTCTCCCCCCAGGGAGTGGCCCCAGCATTTT
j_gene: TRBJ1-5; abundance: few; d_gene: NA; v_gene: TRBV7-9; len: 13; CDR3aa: CASSFGALEPQHF; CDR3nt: TGTGCCAGCAGCTTCGGGGCCTTGGAGCCCCAGCATTTT
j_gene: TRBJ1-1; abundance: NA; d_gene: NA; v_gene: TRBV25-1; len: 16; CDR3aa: CASSLEAGGTNTEALF; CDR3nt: TGTGCCAGCAGCTTAGAGGCGGGGGGGACGAACACTGAAGCTCTCTTT
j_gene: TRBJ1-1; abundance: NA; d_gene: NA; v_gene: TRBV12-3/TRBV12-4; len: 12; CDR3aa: CASSPTERPAFF; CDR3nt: TGTGCCAGCAGTCCGACCGAGAGGCCGGCTTTCTTT
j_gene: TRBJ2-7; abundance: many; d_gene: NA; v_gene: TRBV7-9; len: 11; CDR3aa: CASSLDLEQYF; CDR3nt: TGTGCCAGCAGCTTGGACCTCGAGCAGTACTTC
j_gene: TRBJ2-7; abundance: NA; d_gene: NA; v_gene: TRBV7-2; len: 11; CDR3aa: CVRTGRRAQYF; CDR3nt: TGTGTCAGGACGGGACGGCGCGCCCAGTACTTC
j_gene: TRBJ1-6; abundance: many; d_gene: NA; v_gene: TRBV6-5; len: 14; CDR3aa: CASSSRGFNSPLHF; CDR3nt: TGTGCCAGCAGCAGTAGGGGTTTTAATTCACCCCTCCACTTT
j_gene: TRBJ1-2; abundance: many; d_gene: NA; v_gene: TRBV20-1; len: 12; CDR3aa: CSATILLGGYTF; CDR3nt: TGCAGTGCTACGATTTTGCTTGGAGGCTACACCTTC
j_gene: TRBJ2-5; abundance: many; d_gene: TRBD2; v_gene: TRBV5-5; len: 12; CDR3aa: CASSGLAGFQYF; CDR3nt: TGTGCCAGCAGCGGGCTAGCGGGGTTCCAGTACTTC
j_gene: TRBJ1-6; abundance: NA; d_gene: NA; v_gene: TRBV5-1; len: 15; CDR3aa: CASSQVRTENSPLHF; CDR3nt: TGCGCCAGCAGCCAAGTCCGGACGGAAAATTCACCCCTCCACTTT
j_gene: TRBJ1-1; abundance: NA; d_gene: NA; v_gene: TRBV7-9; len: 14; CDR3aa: CAWSVDRGGTEAFF; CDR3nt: TGTGCCTGGAGTGTAGACAGAGGGGGAACTGAAGCTTTCTTT
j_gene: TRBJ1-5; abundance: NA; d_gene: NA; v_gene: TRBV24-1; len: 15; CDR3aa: CASRAGRGLDQPQHF; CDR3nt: TGTGCCAGCAGGGCCGGGAGGGGGTTAGATCAGCCCCAGCATTTT
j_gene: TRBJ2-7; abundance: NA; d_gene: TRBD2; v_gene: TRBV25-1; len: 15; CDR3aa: CASSLGLAGGYEQCF; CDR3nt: TGTGCCAGCAGCCTAGGGCTAGCGGGGGGCTACGAGCAGTGCTTC
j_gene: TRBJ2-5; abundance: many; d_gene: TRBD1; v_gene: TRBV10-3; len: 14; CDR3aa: CATIGDRAQETQYF; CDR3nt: TGTGCCACCATCGGGGACAGGGCCCAAGAGACCCAGTACTTC
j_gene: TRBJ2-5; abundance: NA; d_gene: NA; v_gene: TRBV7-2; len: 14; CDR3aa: CASSPPPHGETQYF; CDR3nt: TGTGCCAGCAGCCCCCCCCCCCATGGTGAGACCCAGTACTTC
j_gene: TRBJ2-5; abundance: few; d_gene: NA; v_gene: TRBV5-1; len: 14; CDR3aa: CASSPRRTEETQYF; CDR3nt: TGCGCCAGCAGTCCTCGCCGGACAGAAGAGACCCAGTACTTC
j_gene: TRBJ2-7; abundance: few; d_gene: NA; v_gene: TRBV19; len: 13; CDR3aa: CASSPGGPYEQYF; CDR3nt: TGTGCCAGTAGTCCGGGGGGCCCCTACGAGCAGTACTTC
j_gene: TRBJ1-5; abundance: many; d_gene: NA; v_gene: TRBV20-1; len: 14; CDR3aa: CSARVPGFEQPQHF; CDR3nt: TGCAGTGCTAGAGTTCCAGGGTTTGAGCAGCCCCAGCATTTT
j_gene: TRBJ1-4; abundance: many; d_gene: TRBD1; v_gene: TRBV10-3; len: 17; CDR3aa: CAISDRDSPNRGEKLFF; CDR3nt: TGTGCCATCAGTGACCGGGACAGTCCAAACCGTGGCGAAAAACTGTTTTTT